This T cell receptor beta chain derives from a study of shared clonotypes between healthy human individuals. Findings of the study overall: With a handful of donors compared, 5% to 5.5% of naive CD4 clonotypes were shared. Shared clonotypes across all four donors exceeded non-shared ones in generation probability.

TCRdb's table, derived via immunoSEQ multiplex PCR, lists solely in-frame clones and lacks some. The sample holds 600,000 to 800,000 clones, 72% seen once. Comments on this clone: Its antigen is currently unknown.

V gave up 8 bases and J gave up 7 bases, with 12 bases separating them. The CDR3 has 12 amino acids. Germline V CDR1 and CDR2: MNHEY, SVGAGI. This clonotype was obtained from a woman in her twenties or thirties in good health. The chain is built from TRBV6-5 and TRBJ1-5; D ambiguous. Specimen: memory CD4+ T cells sorted from blood. Subset specified: CD45RA-negative fraction. CDR3: CASERAEQPQHF. The CDR3 region has the DNA TGTGCCAGCGAGCGGGCGGAACAGCCCCAGCATTTT.